This entry lists 3 T cell receptor beta chains sequenced from one sample in a study of OX40 agonist ivuxolimab in advanced cancers. Produced via immunoSEQ multiplex PCR; TCRdb's table is partial and in-frame only. The repertoire holds 65,000 to 95,000 clones, with 85% to 90% as singletons. The input for sequencing was CD4+ or CD8+ T cells sorted from blood, taken in a trial of the OX40 agonist ivuxolimab. Receptor source: an adult with an advanced solid tumor such as melanoma, head and neck, liver or kidney cancer.

The chain employs TRBV5-4 and TRBJ2-5; no reliable D call. The CDR3 sequence is 13 residues long. Germline V gives CDR1 SGHNT, CDR2 YYREEE (reference sequence). V lost 7 bases and J 2 bases, leaving 12 bases between the germline ends. This chain's CDR3 is CASRGSRQETQYF. The CDR3 DNA follows: TGTGCCAGCCGAGGCAGCCGGCAAGAGACCCAGTACTTC.

DNA for the CDR3: TGTGCCAGTAGTATGCCGACCCATGAGCAGTACTTC. Protein: CASSMPTHEQYF. The chain combines TRBV19 with TRBJ2-7; unclear D gene. This CDR3 contains 12 residues. The germline V gene encodes CDR1 LNHDA and CDR2 SQIVND (reference sequence). The germline V and J ends were trimmed by 3 bases and 7 bases, with 10 bases remaining between them.

This chain connects TRBV6-5 to TRBJ1-1, with D maybe TRBD1 (6 bases). CDR3 length: 13 residues. Germline CDR1 is MNHEY and CDR2 is SVGAGI. Trimming took off 7 bases at V and 0 bases at J, with 9 bases between the two ends. The CDR3 bases are TGTGCCAGCACCGACAGGATGAACACTGAAGCTTTCTTT. It is translated as CASTDRMNTEAFF.